The 30 T cell receptor beta chains presented below share a single source sample, sequenced in a study of blood T cell repertoires in COVID-19. Sequencing was performed with immunoSEQ multiplex PCR; in TCRdb, only in-frame clones are kept and a portion is missing. The table has about 130,000 clones, roughly nine tenths seen once. Sample: peripheral blood. These receptors came from a woman aged 70-85 years with COVID-19, enrolled during active disease.

This clone was detected a few times. This chain links TRBV7-6 with TRBJ2-5; D might be TRBD1 (6 bases). Germline lookup yields CDR1 SGHVS and CDR2 FNYEAQ. The CDR3 sequence is 15 residues long. V was clipped by 2 bases and J by 2 bases, with 12 bases between them. CDR3 nucleotide sequence: TGTGCCAGCAGCTTAATAGGGACACAACAAGAGACCCAGTACTTC. Amino acid sequence: CASSLIGTQQETQYF.

This chain uses TRBV6-6 with TRBJ1-4, with D possibly matching TRBD1 (5 bases). CDR3 length: 16 amino acids. V was cut by 2 bases and J by 0 bases, with 10 bases left in between. The germline V gene encodes CDR1 MNHNY and CDR2 SVGAGI (reference sequence). The CDR3, as DNA: TGTGCCAGCAGTTACGTTCAGGGAACAACTAATGAAAAACTGTTTTTT. Translated, it gives CASSYVQGTTNEKLFF.

The chain employs TRBV11-3 and TRBJ2-7; 13 bases fit TRBD2. Germline lookup yields CDR1 SGHNT and CDR2 YENEEA. The CDR3 extends over 14 amino acids. V dropped 3 bases and J dropped 5; count of bases not matched to a gene: 1. CDR3 loop: CASSFGTSGDEQYF. The CDR3 DNA follows: TGTGCCAGCAGCTTCGGGACTAGCGGGGACGAGCAGTACTTC.

This clone was found a few times. The chain has TRBV6-4 and TRBJ2-1; weak D call: TRBD2 (6 bases). CDR1 is MRHNA and CDR2 is SNTAGT in the germline V gene. The CDR3 runs to 13 residues. Deletions cut 3 bases from V and 10 bases from J, with 13 bases between. CDR3 bases: TGTGCCAGCAGTGATTTCGACGGAGGGGAGCAGTTCTTC. This sequence encodes CASSDFDGGEQFF.

The chain couples TRBV2 to TRBJ2-3; D is undetermined. The CDR3 has 13 residues. V shed 9 bases and J shed 5 bases, with 15 bases lying between them. Germline CDR1 SNHLY, CDR2 FYNNEI. The CDR3 DNA is TGTGCCAGGTCCCTTTCCACAAAAGATACGCAGTATTTT. Translating it yields CARSLSTKDTQYF. The full variable domain, with the rest looked up from reference TRBV2 and TRBJ2-3, is EPEVTQTPSHQVTQMGQEVILRCVPISNHLYFYWYRQILGQKVEFLVSFYNNEISEKSEIFDDQFSVERPDGSNFTLKIRSTKLEDSAMYFCARSLSTKDTQYFGPGTRLTVL.

This sequence joins TRBV5-1 and TRBJ2-3; 8 nucleotides line up with TRBD1. The V gene end was trimmed by 0 bases and the J gene end by 5 bases; junction bases not matched to a gene: 2. The length of the CDR3 is 14 residues. Germline V gives CDR1 SGHRS, CDR2 YFSETQ. The CDR3 loop is CASSLAGGEDTQYF. CDR3 DNA sequence: TGCGCCAGCAGCTTGGCAGGGGGCGAAGATACGCAGTATTTT.

V and J are TRBV28 and TRBJ2-7, with D perhaps TRBD1 (6 bases). Germline V gene data show CDR1 as MDHEN and CDR2 as SYDVKM. Trimming took 6 bases from V and 0 from J, leaving 15 bases between them. The CDR3 loop spans 15 amino acids. As DNA, the CDR3 is TGTGCCAGCAGCCACGACAGGAGACGCTCCTACGAGCAGTACTTC. It codes for CASSHDRRRSYEQYF.

The chain carries TRBV9 and TRBJ1-2; perhaps TRBD1 as D (6 bases). Germline assignment: CDR1 SGDLS and CDR2 YYNGEE. The CDR3 spans 13 residues. V lost 1 base, J lost 2 bases, and 6 bases lay in between. DNA of the CDR3: TGTGCCAGCAGCGTAACAGGGAACTATGGCTACACCTTC. This gives the protein CASSVTGNYGYTF.

This chain joins TRBV5-1 and TRBJ1-4, with TRBD1 identical over 7 bases. Germline loops: CDR1 SGHRS, CDR2 YFSETQ. The CDR3 spans 15 residues. J was trimmed by 7 bases and V by 4 bases; bases with no gene match: 10. The CDR3 sequence is CASSPGQERSEKLFF. The CDR3 DNA sequence: TGCGCCAGCAGCCCTGGACAGGAGAGAAGTGAAAAACTGTTTTTT.

As regards this clone: Other nucleotide sequences from this sample produce the same CDR3. The rearrangement uses TRBV27 and TRBJ2-2; TRBD2 matches 9 bases. V lost 6 bases and J lost 1; bases outside the gene matches: 3. CDR1 MNHEY and CDR2 SMNVEV come from the germline V gene (reference sequence). The CDR3 totals 15 residues. The CDR3 spells CASSPRGGNTGELFF. The CDR3 DNA reads TGTGCCAGCAGCCCGCGGGGGGGGAACACCGGGGAGCTGTTTTTT.

This clone has a single count. The rearrangement joins TRBV28 to TRBJ1-2; TRBD1 aligns across 8 bases. From germline, CDR1 is MDHEN and CDR2 SYDVKM. Trimming cost V 6 bases and J 3 bases; bases outside gene matches: 9. The CDR3 contains 15 residues. The CDR3 bases are TGTGCCAGCAGGACCTGGACAGGGCTTTACTATGGCTACACCTTC. Encoded protein: CASRTWTGLYYGYTF.

This clone was counted a few times. This chain links TRBV30 with TRBJ1-5; D gene uncertain. Between the trimmed V and J ends, which lost 5 bases and 4 bases, there was a span of 15 bases. Germline values: CDR1 GTSNPN, CDR2 SVGIG (reference sequence). The CDR3 length is 14 residues. The CDR3 bases are TGTGCCTGGCAAGAGGGCCCAGCGAATCAGCCCCAGCATTTT. It encodes CAWQEGPANQPQHF.

V and J are TRBV20-1 and TRBJ1-2; D uncertain. Germline lookup yields CDR1 DFQATT and CDR2 SNEGSKA (reference sequence). The germline V and J ends were trimmed by 1 base and 7 bases, with 7 bases remaining between them. The CDR3 is 11 residues long. In nucleotides, the CDR3 is TGCAGTGCTAGAGCCCGGGTTGGCTACACCTTC. Amino acid sequence: CSARARVGYTF.

The chain combines TRBV24-1 with TRBJ1-1, with 9 bases fitting TRBD1. Germline V gene sequence: CDR1 KGHDR, CDR2 SFDVKD. This CDR3 comprises 13 residues. The J segment lost 7 bases and the V segment lost 5 bases, leaving 4 bases of the junction unmatched. The CDR3 coding sequence is TGTGCCACCAGTGGCGGGACAGGGCGTGAAGCTTTCTTT. This translates into CATSGGTGREAFF.

The CDR3 bases are TGTGCCTGGAGTGGAGGGTCCTATAATTCACCCCTCCACTTT. The encoded protein is CAWSGGSYNSPLHF. The V call is TRBV30, the J call TRBJ1-6; D is uncertain. The CDR3 has 14 residues. Trimming stripped 1 base from V and 1 base from J, with 5 bases between. Germline values: CDR1 GTSNPN, CDR2 SVGIG (reference sequence).

V and J are TRBV27 and TRBJ1-1; a possible D gene is TRBD1 (5 bases). The CDR3 contains 14 residues. V lost 5 bases and J lost 1, with 11 bases in between. Per the germline V gene, CDR1 is MNHEY and CDR2 is SMNVEV (reference sequence). The CDR3 region is CASSPTDRNTEAFF. CDR3 DNA sequence: TGTGCCAGCAGTCCCACCGACAGGAACACTGAAGCTTTCTTT.

The chain combines TRBV5-5 with TRBJ1-5; TRBD1 is a possible D gene (6 bases). V lost 0 bases, J lost 9 bases, and 16 bases lay in between. The germline gives CDR1 SGHKS, CDR2 YYEKEE (reference sequence). The length of the CDR3 is 15 residues. The CDR3 loop reads CASSLEGTPRGPQHF. CDR3 sequence (DNA): TGTGCCAGCAGCTTGGAGGGGACACCCCGGGGGCCCCAGCATTTT.

This rearrangement joins TRBV18 to TRBJ2-7; 8 bases fit TRBD1. CDR1 is KGHSH, CDR2 LQKENI, per germline. V lost 2 bases to trimming and J lost 1 base; unmatched junction nucleotides: 7. CDR3 size: 16 residues. CDR3: CASSPVRQGASYEQYF. The CDR3 nucleotides read TGTGCCAGCTCACCAGTTCGGCAGGGGGCTTCCTACGAGCAGTACTTC. Variable domain in full (rest from reference TRBV18 and TRBJ2-7): NAGVMQNPRHLVRRRGQEARLRCSPMKGHSHVYWYRQLPEEGLKFMVYLQKENIIDESGMPKERFSAEFPKEGPSILRIQQVVRGDSAAYFCASSPVRQGASYEQYFGPGTRLTVT.

The V call is TRBV29-1, the J call TRBJ1-1; a possible D gene is TRBD1 (6 bases). Per the germline V gene, CDR1 is SQVTM and CDR2 is ANQGSEA. The length of the CDR3 is 13 residues. Trimming pared 3 bases from V and 2 bases from J, leaving 10 bases between. CDR3 bases: TGCAGCGTTGATGTGACAGGCAACACTGAAGCTTTCTTT. Translated: CSVDVTGNTEAFF.

V gene TRBV28 combines with J gene TRBJ2-1, with 13 nucleotides matching TRBD2. With V trimmed by 4 bases and J by 4 bases, 7 bases remained unmatched. The CDR3 totals 17 residues. Germline V gene lookup returns CDR1 MDHEN and CDR2 SYDVKM. The CDR3 loop is CASSSLTGLAGYNEQFF. The CDR3 region has the DNA TGTGCCAGCAGTTCTCTAACGGGACTAGCGGGGTACAATGAGCAGTTCTTC.

This rearrangement joins TRBV5-1 to TRBJ1-4; 7 nucleotides align to TRBD1. Germline V CDR1 and CDR2: SGHRS, YFSETQ. This CDR3 has 14 amino acids. The V gene end was trimmed by 4 bases and the J gene end by 3 bases; junction bases not matched to a gene: 3. CDR3 coding DNA: TGCGCCAGCAGCCGGGACAGACCTAATGAAAAACTGTTTTTT. Its translation: CASSRDRPNEKLFF.

CDR3 DNA: TGTGCCAGTAGTCCCTGGACAGGGTCCTTCTCTGGAAACACCATATATTTT. It translates to CASSPWTGSFSGNTIYF. The chain combines TRBV19 with TRBJ1-3, with 8 bases that match TRBD1. Trimming at V came to 5 bases and at J to 0 bases, leaving 9 bases not matched to a gene. CDR3 size: 17 residues. Looked up from germline, CDR1 is LNHDA and CDR2 is SQIVND (reference sequence).

J is TRBJ1-5 and V is TRBV5-8; a weak D match, TRBD1 (6 bases). The V gene's germline CDR1 is SGHTS and CDR2 YDEGEE. This CDR3 comprises 15 residues. V lost 6 bases and J lost 0, with 13 bases in between. CDR3 sequence: CASTETGYSNQPQHF. In nucleotides, the CDR3 is TGTGCCAGCACGGAGACAGGCTATAGCAATCAGCCCCAGCATTTT.

The sample holds one count of this clone. This chain links TRBV27 with TRBJ1-2, with no clear D. The CDR3 is 14 amino acids. Between the trimmed V and J ends, which lost 7 bases and 8 bases, there was a span of 20 bases. CDR1 and CDR2 (germline): MNHEY, SMNVEV (reference sequence). DNA of the CDR3: TGTGCCAGCACCCTTCGGCGGGGAGTAGGGGGCTACACCTTC. Translating gives CASTLRRGVGGYTF.

V is TRBV9 and J is TRBJ2-2, with 10 bases matching TRBD1. V was clipped by 4 bases and J by 3 bases; unmatched bases: 6. Germline values: CDR1 SGDLS, CDR2 YYNGEE. The CDR3 sequence is 16 residues long. The CDR3 sequence: CASSYGTGEYTGELFF. In nucleotides, the CDR3 is TGTGCCAGCAGCTATGGGACAGGGGAGTACACCGGGGAGCTGTTTTTT.

There are a few counts of this clone. The genes are TRBV6-4 and TRBJ2-1; possible D gene TRBD2, 7 bases. The germline CDR1 and CDR2 sequences are MRHNA and SNTAGT. The CDR3 extends over 14 amino acids. The V gene lost 4 bases and the J gene lost 3 bases, with 10 bases spanning the gap. The DNA of the CDR3 is TGTGCCAGCAGTGGGGAGGGGGACTACAATGAGCAGTTCTTC. Translated: CASSGEGDYNEQFF.

J is TRBJ1-2 and V is TRBV28; 8 bases are a match to TRBD1. The trim removed 6 bases at V and 2 bases at J, leaving 5 bases unmatched. The CDR3 is 14 residues long. CDR1 is MDHEN, CDR2 SYDVKM, per germline. CDR3 sequence (DNA): TGTGCCAGCAGAAGGACAGGGCTAAACTATGGCTACACCTTC. Protein sequence: CASRRTGLNYGYTF.

This chain connects TRBV19 to TRBJ1-1; 7 bases match TRBD1. The V and J ends lost 7 bases and 3 bases, in that order; junction bases with no gene match: 11. The CDR3 sequence is 15 residues long. Germline CDR1 LNHDA, CDR2 SQIVND (reference sequence). CDR3 sequence reads: CASINLRDRDTEAFF. The DNA for the CDR3 is TGTGCCAGTATCAATCTGCGGGACAGAGACACTGAAGCTTTCTTT. The variable domain in full, completed from reference TRBV19 and TRBJ1-1, reads DGGITQSPKYLFRKEGQNVTLSCEQNLNHDAMYWYRQDPGQGLRLIYYSQIVNDFQKGDIAEGYSVSREKKESFPLTVTSAQKNPTAFYLCASINLRDRDTEAFFGQGTRLTVV.

V usage is TRBV7-8 and J usage is TRBJ2-5, with TRBD2 matching 9 bases. This CDR3 contains 14 residues. The trim removed 2 bases at V and 8 bases at J, leaving 6 bases unmatched. In germline, CDR1 is SGHVS, CDR2 FQNEAQ. This chain's CDR3 is CASSLNLAGSTQYF. For the CDR3, the DNA is TGTGCCAGCAGCTTAAACCTAGCGGGGTCAACCCAGTACTTC.

V usage is TRBV24-1 and J usage is TRBJ1-5; D is possibly TRBD1 (5 bases). V was cut by 4 bases and J by 7 bases, with 13 bases left in between. The germline CDR1 and CDR2 sequences are KGHDR and SFDVKD. The CDR3 is 14 residues long. CDR3 sequence: CATSDLDSGQPQHF. As DNA, the CDR3 is TGTGCCACCAGTGACCTTGACAGCGGGCAGCCCCAGCATTTT.